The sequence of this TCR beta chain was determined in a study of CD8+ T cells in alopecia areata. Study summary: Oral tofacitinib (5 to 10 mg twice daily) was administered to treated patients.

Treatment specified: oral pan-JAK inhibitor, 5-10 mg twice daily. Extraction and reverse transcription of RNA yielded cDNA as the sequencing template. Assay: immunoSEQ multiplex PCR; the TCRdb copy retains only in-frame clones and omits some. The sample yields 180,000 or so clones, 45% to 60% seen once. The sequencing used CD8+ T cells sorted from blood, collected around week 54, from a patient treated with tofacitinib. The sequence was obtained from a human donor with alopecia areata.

The CDR3 DNA sequence: TGTGCCAGCAGCTATCGGGATGGCAGTTACGAGCAGTACTTC. Its protein is CASSYRDGSYEQYF. The chain has TRBV6-5 and TRBJ2-7, with D tentatively TRBD2 (5 bases). The CDR3 runs 14 residues. Germline V gene data show CDR1 as MNHEY and CDR2 as SVGAGI. Trimming stripped 6 bases from V and 4 bases from J, with 16 bases between.